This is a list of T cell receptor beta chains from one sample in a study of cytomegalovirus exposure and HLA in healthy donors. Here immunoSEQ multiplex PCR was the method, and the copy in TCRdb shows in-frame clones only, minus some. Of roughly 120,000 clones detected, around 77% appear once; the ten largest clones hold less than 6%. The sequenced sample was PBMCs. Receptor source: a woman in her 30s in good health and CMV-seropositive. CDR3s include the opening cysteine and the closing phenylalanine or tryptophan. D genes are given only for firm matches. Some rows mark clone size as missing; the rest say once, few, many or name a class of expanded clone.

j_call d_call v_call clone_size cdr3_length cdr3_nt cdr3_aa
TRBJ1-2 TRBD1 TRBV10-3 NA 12 TGTGCCACGGGACAGGGGTCCTATGGCTACACCTTC CATGQGSYGYTF
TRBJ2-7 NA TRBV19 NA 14 TGTGCCAGTAGTATAGGCAGCGCTACCTACGAGCAGTACTTC CASSIGSATYEQYF
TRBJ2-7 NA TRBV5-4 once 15 TGTGCCAGCAGCCCAGGTGTGGGCAGCTCCTACGAGCAGTACTTC CASSPGVGSSYEQYF
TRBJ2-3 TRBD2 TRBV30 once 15 TGTGCCTGGAGTGTAGAAGGTGCGGGGGCAGATACGCAGTATTTT CAWSVEGAGADTQYF
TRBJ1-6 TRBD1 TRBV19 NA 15 TGTGCCAGTAGTAAAGGACAGGGTGAGAATTCACCCCTCCACTTT CASSKGQGENSPLHF
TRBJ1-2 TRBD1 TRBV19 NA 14 TGTGCCAGTAGTCCGGGACAGGGAGGGTATGGCTACACCTTC CASSPGQGGYGYTF
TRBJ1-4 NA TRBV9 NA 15 TGTGCCAGCAGCGTAGCGGGGGGAAGGGGTGAAAAACTGTTTTTT CASSVAGGRGEKLFF
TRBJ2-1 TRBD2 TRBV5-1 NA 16 TGCGCCAGCAGCACCCTAGCGGGAGGGCTGGGGAATGAGCAGTTCTTC CASSTLAGGLGNEQFF
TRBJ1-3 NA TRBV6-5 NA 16 TGTGCCAGCAGTTACGGCGAGGGAGCGAGTGGAAACACCATATATTTT CASSYGEGASGNTIYF
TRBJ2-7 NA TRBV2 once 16 TGTGCCAGCAGTGAAGCGCTTCAGGGCCCTACCTACGAGCAGTACTTC CASSEALQGPTYEQYF
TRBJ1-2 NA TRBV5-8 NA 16 TGTGCCAGCAGCTTGGTGGGGGCGGAATCTAACTATGGCTACACCTTC CASSLVGAESNYGYTF
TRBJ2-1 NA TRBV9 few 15 TGTGCCAGCAGCGTAGAGGGGGGGACCTACAATGAGCAGTTCTTC CASSVEGGTYNEQFF
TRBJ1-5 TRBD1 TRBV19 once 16 TGTGCCAGTAGTATAGGGGGGACAGGGGGCAATCAGCCCCAGCATTTT CASSIGGTGGNQPQHF
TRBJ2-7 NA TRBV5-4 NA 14 TGTGCCAGCAGCTTGAAGGGGAAGGTCCACGAGCAGTACTTC CASSLKGKVHEQYF
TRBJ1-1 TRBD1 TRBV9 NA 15 TGTGCCAGCAGCGTCCAGACAGGGGGCATCACTGAAGCTTTCTTT CASSVQTGGITEAFF
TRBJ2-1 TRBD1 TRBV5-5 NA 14 TGTGCCAGCAGCCCGGGGACAGGGTACAATGAGCAGTTCTTC CASSPGTGYNEQFF
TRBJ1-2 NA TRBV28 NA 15 TGTGCCAGCAGGGACCGCGGGGGCAGGGTGCTTGGCTACACCTTC CASRDRGGRVLGYTF
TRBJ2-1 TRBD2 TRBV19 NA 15 TGTGCCAGTAGGAATCTAGCGGGAAACATTAATGAGCAGTTCTTC CASRNLAGNINEQFF
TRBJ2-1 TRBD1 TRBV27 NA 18 TGTGCCAGCACTGTGGGCTTTTGGGGACAGGGAAAATACAATGAGCAGTTCTTC CASTVGFWGQGKYNEQFF
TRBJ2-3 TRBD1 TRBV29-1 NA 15 TGCAGCGTTGGGGTACGGGGACAGTACACAGATACGCAGTATTTT CSVGVRGQYTDTQYF